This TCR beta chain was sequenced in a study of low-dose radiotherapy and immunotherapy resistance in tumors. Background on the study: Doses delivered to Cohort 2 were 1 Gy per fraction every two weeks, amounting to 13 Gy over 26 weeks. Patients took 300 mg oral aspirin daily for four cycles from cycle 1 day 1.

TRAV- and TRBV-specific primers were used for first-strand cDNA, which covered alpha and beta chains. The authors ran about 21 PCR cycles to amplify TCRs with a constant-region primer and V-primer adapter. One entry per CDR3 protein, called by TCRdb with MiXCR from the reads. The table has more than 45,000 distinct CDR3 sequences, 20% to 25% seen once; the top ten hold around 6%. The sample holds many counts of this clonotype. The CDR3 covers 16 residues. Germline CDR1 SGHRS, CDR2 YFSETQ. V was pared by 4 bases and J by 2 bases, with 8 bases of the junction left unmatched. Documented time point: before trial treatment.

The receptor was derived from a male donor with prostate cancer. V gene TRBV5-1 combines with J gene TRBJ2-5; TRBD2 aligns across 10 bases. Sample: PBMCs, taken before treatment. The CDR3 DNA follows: TGCGCCAGCAGCGGAGGAGGTAGCGGGGGGCAAGAGACCCAGTACTTC. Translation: CASSGGGSGGQETQYF.